The next 19 T cell receptor beta chains were all read from a single sample in a study of OX40 agonist ivuxolimab in advanced cancers. Sequencing was performed with immunoSEQ multiplex PCR; in TCRdb, only in-frame clones are kept and a portion is missing. The sample records 70,000 to 100,000 clones, approximately 89% being singletons. This specimen was CD4+ or CD8+ T cells sorted from blood, taken in a trial of the OX40 agonist ivuxolimab. These receptors all stem from an adult with an advanced solid tumor such as melanoma, head and neck, liver or kidney cancer.

CDR3: CASSPEGRQPQHF. The CDR3 DNA reads TGCGCCAGCAGCCCAGAAGGGCGGCAGCCCCAGCATTTT. This chain connects TRBV5-1 to TRBJ1-5; no clear D gene. Per the germline V gene, CDR1 is SGHRS and CDR2 is YFSETQ. V was pared by 4 bases and J by 7 bases, with 12 bases between. The CDR3 is made up of 13 amino acids.

V gene TRBV30 combines with J gene TRBJ1-1, with a possible D match to TRBD1 (5 bases). CDR1 is GTSNPN and CDR2 is SVGIG in the germline V gene (reference sequence). V was trimmed by 0 bases and J by 10 bases, leaving 12 bases between them. CDR3 length equals 12 residues. CDR3 bases: TGTGCCTGGAGTGTCATGAGGGGCAGAGCTTTCTTT. Translation gives CAWSVMRGRAFF.

Only one count was recorded for this clone. The chain carries TRBV29-1 and TRBJ1-1; 7 nucleotides match TRBD1. The germline CDR1 and CDR2 sequences are SQVTM and ANQGSEA. The CDR3 extends over 12 amino acids. V trimming: 4 bases; J trimming: 7 bases; junction bases outside the gene matches: 6. The CDR3: CSVGQGVYEAFF. The CDR3 DNA follows: TGCAGCGTTGGACAGGGTGTATATGAAGCTTTCTTT.

This clone was counted once. The rearrangement links TRBV9 to TRBJ1-2, with 7 positions matching TRBD1. The germline CDR1 and CDR2 sequences are SGDLS and YYNGEE. CDR3 length: 16 amino acids. V shed 4 bases and J 0 bases; nucleotides not matched to a gene: 9. This chain's CDR3 is CASSRSSGTANYGYTF. DNA for the CDR3: TGTGCCAGCAGCAGATCCTCCGGGACAGCTAACTATGGCTACACCTTC.

This chain joins TRBV7-2 and TRBJ2-1; 8 bases are shared with TRBD2. V shed 4 bases and J 0 bases; nucleotides not matched to a gene: 2. The CDR3 has 15 residues. Germline V lookup: CDR1 SGHTA, CDR2 FQGNSA. The CDR3 loop reads CASSSGTSSYNEQFF. The CDR3 bases are TGTGCCAGCAGCTCCGGGACTAGCTCCTACAATGAGCAGTTCTTC.

The J gene is TRBJ2-5, the V gene TRBV7-9; 9 bases agree with TRBD2. V was clipped by 5 bases and J by 3 bases; unmatched bases: 7. Germline V gene data show CDR1 as SEHNR and CDR2 as FQNEAQ (reference sequence). CDR3 size: 15 residues. The CDR3 sequence: CASSPTSGGEETQYF. CDR3 bases: TGTGCCAGCAGCCCGACTAGCGGAGGGGAAGAGACCCAGTACTTC.

This clone appeared a single time. This chain links TRBV6-5 with TRBJ2-1; 8 nucleotides line up with TRBD2. The CDR3 covers 15 residues. J was trimmed by 8 bases and V by 6 bases; bases with no gene match: 12. The V gene's germline CDR1 is MNHEY and CDR2 SVGAGI. DNA for the CDR3: TGTGCCAGCAGCCCATACGGGAGGGCCTTCTATGAGCAGTTCTTC. Its protein product is CASSPYGRAFYEQFF.

The V call is TRBV18, the J call TRBJ1-1; 7 nucleotides agree with TRBD1. The CDR3 has 16 residues. V dropped 0 bases and J dropped 3; count of bases not matched to a gene: 7. In germline, CDR1 is KGHSH, CDR2 LQKENI. CDR3 amino acids: CASSPPLAQGDTEAFF. The CDR3 coding sequence is TGTGCCAGCTCACCACCGTTGGCGCAGGGGGACACTGAAGCTTTCTTT. Using reference TRBV18 and TRBJ1-1 for the parts outside the CDR3, the full variable domain is NAGVMQNPRHLVRRRGQEARLRCSPMKGHSHVYWYRQLPEEGLKFMVYLQKENIIDESGMPKERFSAEFPKEGPSILRIQQVVRGDSAAYFCASSPPLAQGDTEAFFGQGTRLTVV.

CDR3 DNA sequence: TGTGCCAGTAGATCGGGCCCCGGATGGAGAGATACGCAGTATTTT. This encodes CASRSGPGWRDTQYF. The rearrangement links TRBV19 to TRBJ2-3; no clear D gene. Germline-derived CDR1 and CDR2 are LNHDA and SQIVND (reference sequence). CDR3 size: 15 residues. Deletions cut 6 bases from V and 5 bases from J, with 18 bases between.

The CDR3 DNA is TGTGCCAGCAGCTTAGGGACTAGCAATGAGCAGTTCTTC. It codes for CASSLGTSNEQFF. The chain links TRBV7-6 to TRBJ2-1, with TRBD2 matching over 7 bases. CDR3 length equals 13 residues. With 1 base clipped from V and 6 bases from J, the junction kept 0 bases outside the gene matches. Germline assignment: CDR1 SGHVS and CDR2 FNYEAQ. Based on the CDR3 plus reference TRBV7-6 and TRBJ2-1, the full variable domain is GAGVSQSPRYKVTKRGQDVALRCDPISGHVSLYWYRQALGQGPEFLTYFNYEAQQDKSGLPNDRFSAERPEGSISTLTIQRTEQRDSAMYRCASSLGTSNEQFFGPGTRLTVL.

This chain uses TRBV2 with TRBJ2-5, with D uncertain. The CDR3 is 15 residues long. The germline CDR1 and CDR2 sequences are SNHLY and FYNNEI. V was trimmed by 3 bases and J by 4 bases, leaving 15 bases between them. The CDR3 loop is CASSDFGQRGETQYF. CDR3 in DNA: TGTGCCAGCAGTGACTTTGGGCAGAGAGGAGAGACCCAGTACTTC.

This CDR3 is CASSLPPADAYEQYF. Written as DNA, the CDR3 is TGCGCCAGCAGCTTGCCCCCGGCGGACGCCTACGAGCAGTACTTC. V usage is TRBV5-1 and J usage is TRBJ2-7; the D is unclear. The germline gives CDR1 SGHRS, CDR2 YFSETQ. The CDR3 sequence is 15 residues long. The germline V and J ends were trimmed by 1 base and 2 bases, with 13 bases remaining between them.

The chain recombines TRBV7-2 with TRBJ1-1, with D maybe TRBD1 (5 bases). Trimming removed 1 base at V and 4 bases at J, with 10 bases between. The CDR3 contains 14 residues. Germline V gives CDR1 SGHTA, CDR2 FQGNSA. The CDR3 is CASSLVHRSTEAFF. The CDR3 DNA sequence: TGTGCCAGCAGCTTAGTGCACAGGTCCACTGAAGCTTTCTTT.

V is TRBV10-3 and J is TRBJ2-2, with D hard to call. The CDR3 length is 11 residues. V dropped 10 bases and J dropped 1 base, with 4 bases sitting between them. CDR1 is ENHRY and CDR2 is SYGVKD in the germline V gene. In DNA form, the CDR3 reads TGTGCCACCGAGAACACCGGGGAGCTGTTTTTT. Translation: CATENTGELFF.

This clone showed up just a few times. The rearrangement links TRBV19 to TRBJ2-3; D remains unclear. Trimming stripped 5 bases from V and 0 bases from J, with 15 bases between. Per the germline V gene, CDR1 is LNHDA and CDR2 is SQIVND (reference sequence). The CDR3 contains 16 residues. The DNA for the CDR3 is TGTGCCAGTAGTTTCTGGGGTCACAGTAGCACAGATACGCAGTATTTT. The encoded protein is CASSFWGHSSTDTQYF.

J is TRBJ1-5 and V is TRBV9; D is uncertain. This CDR3 region has 15 residues. V lost 0 bases to trimming and J lost 0 bases, with 7 bases between them. The germline V gene encodes CDR1 SGDLS and CDR2 YYNGEE. This chain's CDR3 is CASSVDGNSNQPQHF. The CDR3 DNA reads as TGTGCCAGCAGCGTAGACGGGAATAGCAATCAGCCCCAGCATTTT.

V and J are TRBV5-1 and TRBJ2-3, with 9 bases fitting TRBD1. The CDR3 has 15 residues. Germline V CDR1 and CDR2: SGHRS, YFSETQ. The J segment lost 5 bases and the V segment lost 2 bases, leaving 6 bases of the junction unmatched. CDR3 nucleotide sequence: TGCGCCAGCAGCTTAACCGGGACAGGGCGAGATACGCAGTATTTT. This encodes CASSLTGTGRDTQYF.

The rearrangement joins TRBV5-5 to TRBJ2-1, with 7 bases identical to TRBD2. The CDR3 runs to 16 residues. Germline-derived CDR1 and CDR2 are SGHKS and YYEKEE (reference sequence). The J segment lost 4 bases and the V segment lost 3 bases, leaving 10 bases of the junction unmatched. CDR3 nucleotides: TGTGCCAGCAGCTCCCGTGCAGGAGCGGGATACAATGAGCAGTTCTTC. This sequence encodes CASSSRAGAGYNEQFF.

The chain uses TRBV6-1 and TRBJ1-1; D unclear. This CDR3 region has 12 residues. Germline assignment: CDR1 MNHNS and CDR2 SASEGT. V was clipped by 4 bases and J by 0 bases, with 3 bases between them. The CDR3 sequence is CASSVMNTEAFF. The CDR3 region has the DNA TGTGCCAGCAGTGTTATGAACACTGAAGCTTTCTTT.